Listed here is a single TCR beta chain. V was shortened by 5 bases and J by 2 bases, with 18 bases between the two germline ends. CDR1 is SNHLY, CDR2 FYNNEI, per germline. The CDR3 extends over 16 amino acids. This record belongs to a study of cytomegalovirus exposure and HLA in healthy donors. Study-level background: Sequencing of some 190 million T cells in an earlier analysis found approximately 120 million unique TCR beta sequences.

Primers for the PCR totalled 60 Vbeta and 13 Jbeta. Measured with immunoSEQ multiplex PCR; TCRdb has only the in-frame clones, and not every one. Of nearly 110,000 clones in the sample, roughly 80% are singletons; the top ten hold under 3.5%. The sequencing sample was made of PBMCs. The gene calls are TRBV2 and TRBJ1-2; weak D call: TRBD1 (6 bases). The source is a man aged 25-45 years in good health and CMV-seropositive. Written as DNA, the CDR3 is TGTGCCAGCAGTCTCGGACAGACCCCCTTAAACTATGGCTACACCTTC. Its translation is CASSLGQTPLNYGYTF.